These T cell receptor beta chains were read from a single sample in a study of CD8 T cells in Susac syndrome. TCRdb ran MiXCR on the immunoSEQ multiplex PCR reads and lists one entry per CDR3 protein. The sample carries more than 200,000 distinct CDR3 sequences, 94% recorded once. Specimen: CD4+ T cells from PBMCs. Receptors originate from a human donor with Susac syndrome. CDR3s leave out the opening cysteine and the closing phenylalanine or tryptophan.

j_call: TRBJ2-2
v_call: TRBV6-1
cdr3_aa: ASSGLPSGGTGELF

j_call: TRBJ1-1
v_call: TRBV11-2
cdr3_aa: ASSVQGVGVGTEAF

j_call: TRBJ2-7
v_call: TRBV18
cdr3_aa: ASSPRQGLVYEQY

j_call: TRBJ2-5
v_call: TRBV18
cdr3_aa: ASSRTGGRETQY

j_call: TRBJ1-1
v_call: TRBV7-9
cdr3_aa: ASSPGRQGGEDGAF

j_call: TRBJ1-1
v_call: TRBV11-2
cdr3_aa: ASSFQGQSNTEAF

j_call: TRBJ1-2
v_call: TRBV28
cdr3_aa: ASSLSGHYGYT

j_call: TRBJ2-1
v_call: TRBV5-1
cdr3_aa: ASSFGLAGAVGEQF

j_call: TRBJ1-2
v_call: TRBV3-1
cdr3_aa: ASSQDAGAQDGYT

j_call: TRBJ1-1
v_call: TRBV25-1
cdr3_aa: ASSGLRDTADTEAF

j_call: TRBJ2-1
v_call: TRBV5-4
cdr3_aa: ASSLRSNEQF

j_call: TRBJ2-4
v_call: TRBV7-2
cdr3_aa: ASSFETGTGVGNIQY

j_call: TRBJ2-7
v_call: TRBV6-2/TRBV6-3
cdr3_aa: ASSPGGQGIYEQY

j_call: TRBJ2-2
v_call: TRBV4-3
cdr3_aa: ASSQDASMNTGELF

j_call: TRBJ2-3
v_call: TRBV9
cdr3_aa: ASSVDPSTDTQY

j_call: TRBJ1-1
v_call: TRBV29-1
cdr3_aa: SVQATGGTEAF

j_call: TRBJ2-3
v_call: TRBV9
cdr3_aa: ASSVDPSGLLTDTQY

j_call: TRBJ2-7
v_call: TRBV12-3/TRBV12-4
cdr3_aa: ASSKTGGLYEQY

j_call: TRBJ2-7
v_call: TRBV20-1
cdr3_aa: SARDRLASDEQY

j_call: TRBJ1-5
v_call: TRBV27
cdr3_aa: ASSAGRNQPQH

j_call: TRBJ2-5
v_call: TRBV5-1
cdr3_aa: ASSLGHPRRETQY

j_call: TRBJ1-6
v_call: TRBV25-1
cdr3_aa: ASSEYKSESPLH

j_call: TRBJ2-2
v_call: TRBV4-3
cdr3_aa: ASSQDRRGELF

j_call: TRBJ1-2
v_call: TRBV14
cdr3_aa: ASSQDITTNYGYT

j_call: TRBJ2-3
v_call: TRBV21-1
cdr3_aa: ASSKEGGSSTDTQY

j_call: TRBJ1-5
v_call: TRBV15
cdr3_aa: ATSRGGQKRQPQH

j_call: TRBJ2-2
v_call: TRBV20-1
cdr3_aa: SARQSGNTGELF

j_call: TRBJ2-5
v_call: TRBV11-3
cdr3_aa: ASSISGGALETQY

j_call: TRBJ1-2
v_call: TRBV6-2/TRBV6-3
cdr3_aa: ASNKDRNYGYT

j_call: TRBJ1-4
v_call: TRBV29-1
cdr3_aa: SVLGPPGTENEKLF

j_call: TRBJ2-5
v_call: TRBV12-3/TRBV12-4
cdr3_aa: ASSRPPQGIGETQY

j_call: TRBJ2-3
v_call: TRBV4-3
cdr3_aa: ASSQGLAGAPDQATDTQY

j_call: TRBJ1-2
v_call: TRBV5-1
cdr3_aa: ASSLEDRYYGYT

j_call: TRBJ2-7
v_call: TRBV3-1
cdr3_aa: ASSQEDRGYEQY

j_call: TRBJ1-2
v_call: TRBV6-6
cdr3_aa: ASSLYRGMDGYT

j_call: TRBJ1-2
v_call: TRBV6-1
cdr3_aa: ASSENGASNYGYT

j_call: TRBJ2-1
v_call: TRBV12-3/TRBV12-4
cdr3_aa: ASSDPPHHNEQF

j_call: TRBJ1-1
v_call: TRBV20-1
cdr3_aa: SASMGVGEAF

j_call: TRBJ2-7
v_call: TRBV6-1
cdr3_aa: ASTPGQGISYEQY

j_call: TRBJ1-5
v_call: TRBV20-1
cdr3_aa: SARGTGYSNQPQH

j_call: TRBJ1-1
v_call: TRBV19
cdr3_aa: ASHPRGQLNTEAF

j_call: TRBJ1-6
v_call: TRBV5-6
cdr3_aa: ASSLAHSPLH

j_call: TRBJ2-1
v_call: TRBV6-2/TRBV6-3
cdr3_aa: ASSYSLASYNEQF

j_call: TRBJ2-1
v_call: TRBV6-2/TRBV6-3
cdr3_aa: ASRSGGQPGRDEQF

j_call: TRBJ2-3
v_call: TRBV20-1
cdr3_aa: SARVSGGAGDTQY

j_call: TRBJ1-2
v_call: TRBV7-9
cdr3_aa: ASSSGGGPTNSGGYT

j_call: TRBJ2-7
v_call: TRBV6-6
cdr3_aa: ASSYGVTSNEQY

j_call: TRBJ1-5
v_call: TRBV4-3
cdr3_aa: ASSQDGLSNQPQH

j_call: TRBJ2-3
v_call: TRBV7-2
cdr3_aa: ASSFGGLTDTQY

j_call: TRBJ1-5
v_call: TRBV4-1
cdr3_aa: ASSQDGSLSNQPQH

j_call: TRBJ1-2
v_call: TRBV7-2
cdr3_aa: ASSPSDGGYT

j_call: TRBJ2-3
v_call: TRBV4-3
cdr3_aa: ASSQDWGGSTDTQY

j_call: TRBJ1-2
v_call: TRBV28
cdr3_aa: ASSATGGGDGYT

j_call: TRBJ1-1
v_call: TRBV5-1
cdr3_aa: ASSLDALSAMNTEAF